The present TCR beta chain was sequenced within a study of low-dose radiotherapy and immunotherapy resistance in tumors. This clonotype appeared many times. This CDR3 contains 11 residues. The germline V gene has CDR1 SGHVS and CDR2 FNYEAQ. Trimming pared 7 bases from V and 6 bases from J, leaving 9 bases between. TRAV- and TRBV-specific primers primed first-strand cDNA, covering alpha and beta chains. TCR amplification involved around 22 PCR cycles with a constant-region primer and V-primer adapter. Following isolation, mRNA was amplified via in vitro transcription. Each CDR3 protein gets one entry after TCRdb re-called the reads with MiXCR. The sample lists roughly 100,000 distinct CDR3 sequences, 20% to 25% occurring once. Time point noted: after trial treatment. Treatment of the sample: LDRT plus nivolumab, ipilimumab, low-dose cyclophosphamide and aspirin (RACIN trial).

The V call is TRBV7-6, the J call TRBJ2-5; D unclear. The sample consisted of PBMCs, taken after low-dose radiotherapy plus immunotherapy. This receptor was identified in a female donor with ovarian cancer. The CDR3 loop is CASTSVQTQYF. CDR3 DNA sequence: TGTGCCAGCACCTCTGTTCAGACCCAGTACTTC.